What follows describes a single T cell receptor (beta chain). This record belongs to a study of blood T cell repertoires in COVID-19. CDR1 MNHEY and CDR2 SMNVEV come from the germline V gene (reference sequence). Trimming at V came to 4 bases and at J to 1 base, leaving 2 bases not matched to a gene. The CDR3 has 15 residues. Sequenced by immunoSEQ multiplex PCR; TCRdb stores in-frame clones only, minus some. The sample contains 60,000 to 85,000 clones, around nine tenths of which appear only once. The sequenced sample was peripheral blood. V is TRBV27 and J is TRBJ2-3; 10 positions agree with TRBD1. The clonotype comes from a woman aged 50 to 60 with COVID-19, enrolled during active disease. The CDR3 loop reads CASSSGTGGTDTQYF. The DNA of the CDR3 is TGTGCCAGCAGTTCCGGGACAGGGGGCACAGATACGCAGTATTTT.